These 27 T cell receptor beta chains originate from one sample sequenced in a study of control samples from healthy donors and cancer patients. The protocol was immunoSEQ multiplex PCR, while the TCRdb copy is restricted to in-frame clones and leaves out a portion. The sample has 200,000 or so clones, roughly 94% seen once. The sample comprised blood. The receptors derive from a man aged 45-65 years in good health.

The rearrangement uses TRBV24-1 and TRBJ2-7; 15 bases line up with TRBD2. Trimming at V came to 5 bases and at J to 2 bases, leaving 15 bases not matched to a gene. CDR1 and CDR2 from the germline V gene are KGHDR and SFDVKD. CDR3 size: 20 residues. The CDR3 nucleotides are TGTGCCACCAGTGCAATGAGGACTAGCGGGGGGGAAATACTAACCTACGAGCAGTACTTC. Its protein is CATSAMRTSGGEILTYEQYF.

V is TRBV7-9 and J is TRBJ2-3; D ambiguous. Trimming pared 5 bases from V and 2 bases from J, leaving 11 bases between. The CDR3 is made up of 14 amino acids. In germline, CDR1 is SEHNR, CDR2 FQNEAQ (reference sequence). CDR3 coding DNA: TGTGCCAGCAGCCAACCTACCGCCACAGATACGCAGTATTTT. Its translation: CASSQPTATDTQYF. Filled out from reference TRBV7-9 and TRBJ2-3, the complete variable domain reads DTGVSQNPRHKITKRGQNVTFRCDPISEHNRLYWYRQTLGQGPEFLTYFQNEAQLEKSRLLSDRFSAERPKGSFSTLEIQRTEQGDSAMYLCASSQPTATDTQYFGPGTRLTVL.

The chain is built from TRBV29-1 and TRBJ2-7; D gene unclear. The germline V gene has CDR1 SQVTM and CDR2 ANQGSEA. The V and J ends lost 4 bases and 2 bases respectively, with 9 bases between them. The CDR3 loop spans 12 amino acids. Written as DNA, the CDR3 is TGCAGCGTTGGCCCAGATGCCTACGAGCAGTACTTC. It is translated as CSVGPDAYEQYF.

The chain combines TRBV18 with TRBJ2-5; weak D call: TRBD2 (6 bases). This CDR3 region has 15 residues. CDR1 KGHSH and CDR2 LQKENI come from the germline V gene. V was pared by 1 base and J by 5 bases, with 14 bases between. The CDR3 sequence: CASSPLIAGGETQYF. The CDR3 DNA sequence: TGTGCCAGCTCACCACTTATTGCTGGGGGGGAGACCCAGTACTTC.

CDR3 loop: CSVLEGGVSQPQHF. The DNA for the CDR3 is TGCAGCGTCTTAGAAGGGGGCGTCTCTCAGCCCCAGCATTTT. V gene TRBV29-1 combines with J gene TRBJ1-5; 7 bases align to TRBD1. The CDR3 totals 14 residues. CDR1 and CDR2 from the germline V gene are SQVTM and ANQGSEA. V shed 6 bases and J 6 bases; nucleotides not matched to a gene: 11.

The chain combines TRBV9 with TRBJ1-2; 9 bases match TRBD1. Germline CDR1 and CDR2: SGDLS and YYNGEE. V lost 3 bases to trimming and J lost 5 bases; unmatched junction nucleotides: 11. The CDR3 is 16 amino acids. The CDR3 sequence: CASSALGQGFPYGYTF. CDR3 nucleotide sequence: TGTGCCAGCAGCGCCCTAGGACAGGGGTTTCCTTATGGCTACACCTTC.

This clone was detected once. The chain is built from TRBV27 and TRBJ2-5; TRBD2 aligns across 8 bases. With V trimmed by 6 bases and J by 6 bases, 9 bases remained unmatched. The CDR3 covers 14 residues. The V gene's germline CDR1 is MNHEY and CDR2 SMNVEV (reference sequence). The DNA for the CDR3 is TGTGCCAGCAGGGGACTAGGGTCCGTAAAGACCCAGTACTTC. It is translated as CASRGLGSVKTQYF.

V and J are TRBV5-1 and TRBJ1-1; weak D call: TRBD1 (6 bases). Germline CDR1 is SGHRS and CDR2 is YFSETQ. Trimming took 7 bases from V and 1 from J, leaving 14 bases between them. The CDR3 length is 14 residues. The CDR3 DNA is TGCGCCAGCGAGCCAGGGGCGTCGAACACTGAAGCTTTCTTT. It is translated as CASEPGASNTEAFF. Variable domain in full (rest from reference TRBV5-1 and TRBJ1-1): KAGVTQTPRYLIKTRGQQVTLSCSPISGHRSVSWYQQTPGQGLQFLFEYFSETQRNKGNFPGRFSGRQFSNSRSEMNVSTLELGDSALYLCASEPGASNTEAFFGQGTRLTVV.

The V and J genes are TRBV5-1 and TRBJ1-1; D is undetermined. CDR1 and CDR2 (germline): SGHRS, YFSETQ. This CDR3 contains 14 residues. The ends were cut back, 0 bases at V and 1 base at J, with 7 bases in the middle. Written as DNA, the CDR3 is TGCGCCAGCAGCTTGGATCAAGGGAACACTGAAGCTTTCTTT. Amino acids: CASSLDQGNTEAFF.

The CDR3 spells CASSPPSLKGNYGYTF. The CDR3 bases are TGTGCCAGCTCACCGCCCTCTCTCAAGGGTAACTATGGCTACACCTTC. The chain joins TRBV18 to TRBJ1-2; no reliable D call. The V end was cut by 3 bases, the J end by 1 base, with 15 bases between. Per germline, CDR1 KGHSH and CDR2 LQKENI. This CDR3 spans 16 amino acids.

The V call is TRBV5-1, the J call TRBJ1-1, with D perhaps matching TRBD1 (6 bases). Trimming stripped 1 base from V and 5 bases from J, with 9 bases between. The CDR3 runs to 13 residues. The V gene's germline CDR1 is SGHRS and CDR2 YFSETQ. CDR3 sequence reads: CASSLRRGTEAFF. In nucleotides, the CDR3 is TGCGCCAGCAGCTTGCGAAGGGGGACTGAAGCTTTCTTT.

This sequence joins TRBV2 and TRBJ1-1; D uncertain. This CDR3 region has 14 residues. V was shortened by 2 bases and J by 1 base, with 8 bases between the two germline ends. CDR1 is SNHLY, CDR2 FYNNEI, per germline. CDR3 protein: CASSELAWNTEAFF. The CDR3 nucleotides are TGTGCCAGCAGTGAACTAGCTTGGAACACTGAAGCTTTCTTT.

The chain links TRBV30 to TRBJ1-1, with D perhaps TRBD1 (5 bases). Trimming took 0 bases from V and 5 from J, leaving 13 bases between them. Germline V CDR1 and CDR2: GTSNPN, SVGIG (reference sequence). This CDR3 has 14 amino acids. CDR3 nucleotide sequence: TGTGCCTGGAGTGTACAAAGGGGTCCGACTGAAGCTTTCTTT. Amino acid sequence: CAWSVQRGPTEAFF.

V and J are TRBV12-3 or TRBV12-4 and TRBJ1-2; no definite D call. V lost 4 bases to trimming and J lost 8 bases, with 11 bases between them. The CDR3 spans 12 residues. The CDR3 here is CASSSPGLGYTF. Here the CDR3 DNA reads TGTGCCAGCAGTTCCCCGGGATTGGGCTACACCTTC.

The chain couples TRBV4-2 to TRBJ2-5, with 13 bases matching TRBD2. V was clipped by 2 bases and J by 5 bases; unmatched bases: 8. Germline values: CDR1 LGHNA, CDR2 YNFKEQ. The CDR3 is 17 amino acids. CDR3 nucleotide sequence: TGTGCCAGCAGCCAAACTAGCGGGGGGGCCAGTTCGGAGACCCAGTACTTC. It specifies CASSQTSGGASSETQYF.

This sequence joins TRBV28 and TRBJ1-6, with D possibly being TRBD1 (6 bases). The CDR3 is 15 amino acids. From germline, CDR1 is MDHEN and CDR2 SYDVKM. V gave up 4 bases and J gave up 10 bases, with 17 bases separating them. Here the CDR3 reads CASSSSTGQPSPLHF. CDR3 coding DNA: TGTGCCAGCAGTTCTTCAACCGGACAGCCATCACCCCTCCACTTT.

The chain is built from TRBV2 and TRBJ1-1; D unresolved. Germline loops: CDR1 SNHLY, CDR2 FYNNEI. The V end was cut by 8 bases, the J end by 0 bases, with 4 bases between. The CDR3 totals 11 residues. The CDR3 protein is CASRMNTEAFF. In DNA form, the CDR3 reads TGTGCCAGCCGGATGAACACTGAAGCTTTCTTT.

The chain employs TRBV5-1 and TRBJ2-2, with D possibly matching TRBD2 (6 bases). V was shortened by 4 bases and J by 4 bases, with 11 bases between the two germline ends. The CDR3 contains 14 residues. Looked up from germline, CDR1 is SGHRS and CDR2 is YFSETQ. The CDR3 coding sequence is TGCGCCAGCAGCCCGGGGGACCGCACCGGGGAGCTGTTTTTT. Its protein is CASSPGDRTGELFF.

This clone was observed once. J is TRBJ2-4 and V is TRBV5-5; D gene uncertain. Germline CDR1 and CDR2: SGHKS and YYEKEE (reference sequence). The CDR3 runs to 15 residues. Trimming cost V 3 bases and J 3 bases, with 13 bases left between them. Here the CDR3 reads CASSSVGVGKNIQYF. DNA for the CDR3: TGTGCCAGCAGCTCGGTGGGTGTGGGCAAAAACATTCAGTACTTC.

V is TRBV19 and J is TRBJ1-5, with D tentatively TRBD1 (5 bases). Trimming removed 4 bases from V and 5 bases from J, with 18 bases in between. The CDR3 is 16 amino acids. Germline loops: CDR1 LNHDA, CDR2 SQIVND (reference sequence). The CDR3 coding sequence is TGTGCCAGTAGTAGAGTGACAGACGTAACCTATCAGCCCCAGCATTTT. As protein: CASSRVTDVTYQPQHF.

This sequence joins TRBV4-2 and TRBJ1-6; 9 nucleotides line up with TRBD1. This CDR3 spans 15 amino acids. Germline V gene lookup returns CDR1 LGHNA and CDR2 YNFKEQ. V gave up 1 base and J gave up 9 bases; unmatched junction bases: 4. The CDR3 bases are TGTGCCAGCAGCCAAGGGACAGGGGCGGGTTCACCCCTCCACTTT. It encodes CASSQGTGAGSPLHF.

The chain recombines TRBV5-1 with TRBJ2-3; possibly TRBD1 for D (6 bases). Deletions cut 1 base from V and 5 bases from J, with 8 bases between. The CDR3 is 13 amino acids. The germline V gene has CDR1 SGHRS and CDR2 YFSETQ. CDR3 DNA sequence: TGCGCCAGCAGCTTGAACAGGGTAGATACGCAGTATTTT. This encodes CASSLNRVDTQYF.

The chain recombines TRBV29-1 with TRBJ2-3; 8 nucleotides match TRBD1. Trimming removed 4 bases from V and 1 base from J; junction bases left unmatched: 4. CDR3 size: 14 residues. Germline loops: CDR1 SQVTM, CDR2 ANQGSEA. In DNA, the CDR3 is TGCAGCGTTGCAGGGGGCTATGGCACAGATACGCAGTATTTT. Its translation is CSVAGGYGTDTQYF.

The rearrangement links TRBV5-4 to TRBJ2-7, with D tentatively TRBD2 (5 bases). Trimming took off 0 bases at V and 0 bases at J, with 10 bases between the two ends. Germline V gene data show CDR1 as SGHNT and CDR2 as YYREEE (reference sequence). The CDR3 has 15 amino acids. CDR3 region: CASSLGGMSSYEQYV. The CDR3 coding sequence is TGTGCCAGCAGCTTGGGAGGGATGAGCTCCTACGAGCAGTACGTC.

The chain carries TRBV6-5 and TRBJ1-2; 11 positions match TRBD1. This CDR3 spans 15 amino acids. V shed 7 bases, J shed 5 bases, and the junction held 9 bases outside the gene matches. Looked up from germline, CDR1 is MNHEY and CDR2 is SVGAGI. DNA for the CDR3: TGTGCCAGCACGTCTCCGGACAGGGGGCGGTATGGCTACACCTTC. This codes for CASTSPDRGRYGYTF.

A single count supports this clone. The J gene is TRBJ1-5, the V gene TRBV24-1; possible D gene TRBD1, 5 bases. Germline loops: CDR1 KGHDR, CDR2 SFDVKD. This CDR3 is 14 amino acids long. V lost 9 bases and J lost 0, with 11 bases in between. The CDR3 DNA sequence: TGTGCCACCGGTCGGGGGGATAGCAATCAGCCCCAGCATTTT. Its protein is CATGRGDSNQPQHF.

This CDR3 reads CASSEGQFQETQYF. Here the CDR3 DNA reads TGTGCCAGCAGTGAAGGGCAATTCCAAGAGACCCAGTACTTC. This rearrangement joins TRBV2 to TRBJ2-5, with D unclear. This CDR3 spans 14 amino acids. The germline CDR1 and CDR2 sequences are SNHLY and FYNNEI. V shed 1 base and J shed 1 base, with 7 bases lying between them.